This section outlines one TCR beta chain sequence together with its context. The antigen is unknown. The junction differs from germline at one of its ends, possibly a read error. Samples from alopecia areata patients were lesional scalp punch biopsies and peripheral blood. Germline loops: CDR1 SQVTM, CDR2 ANQGSEA. The CDR3 sequence is 15 residues long. RNA extraction and reverse transcription yielded cDNA as sequencing template. Produced via immunoSEQ multiplex PCR; TCRdb's table is partial and in-frame only. The data show 100,000 to 150,000 clones, with more than 40% seen just once and under 20% held by the top ten. The data were taken from a study of CD8+ T cells in alopecia areata. Broader study findings: Clonality exceeded that of normal scalp in lesional scalp, most notably in alopecia totalis/universalis.

The sequence came from a human donor with alopecia areata. J is TRBJ1-4 and V is TRBV29-1; D perhaps matches TRBD1 (6 bases). The starting material was CD8+ T cells sorted from blood, obtained at week 0. CDR3 nucleotides: TGCGGCGTTGTTACAGGCTGGGGGCACGGCGAAAAACTGTTTTTT. Protein product: CGVVTGWGHGEKLFF.